This record concerns one T cell receptor beta chain sequence. Antigen specificity is unknown. Each cDNA molecule carried a unique molecular identifier. One entry per CDR3 protein, called by TCRdb with MiXCR from the 5' RACE reads. The sample has about 42,000 distinct CDR3 sequences; around 7% are singletons. V trimming: 7 bases; J trimming: 5 bases; junction bases outside the gene matches: 7. This CDR3 has 14 residues. From germline, CDR1 is SQVTM and CDR2 ANQGSEA. The data were taken from a study of early T cells in non-severe SARS-CoV-2 infection. About the study: The input, bulk RNA from unsorted whole blood, was sequenced, and chains were unpaired.

Whole-study results and caveats: VDJdb matches were skewed toward anti-spike CD8 T cell responses.

Sequencing was done on a sample of whole blood. V is TRBV29-1 and J is TRBJ2-1, with 11 bases lining up with TRBD2. This TCR came from an adult who was a healthcare worker with PCR-confirmed SARS-CoV-2 infection or an uninfected control (not recorded which). The CDR3 loop is CSGGTSGDHNEQFF. The CDR3 DNA sequence: TGCAGCGGGGGGACTAGCGGAGACCACAATGAGCAGTTCTTC.